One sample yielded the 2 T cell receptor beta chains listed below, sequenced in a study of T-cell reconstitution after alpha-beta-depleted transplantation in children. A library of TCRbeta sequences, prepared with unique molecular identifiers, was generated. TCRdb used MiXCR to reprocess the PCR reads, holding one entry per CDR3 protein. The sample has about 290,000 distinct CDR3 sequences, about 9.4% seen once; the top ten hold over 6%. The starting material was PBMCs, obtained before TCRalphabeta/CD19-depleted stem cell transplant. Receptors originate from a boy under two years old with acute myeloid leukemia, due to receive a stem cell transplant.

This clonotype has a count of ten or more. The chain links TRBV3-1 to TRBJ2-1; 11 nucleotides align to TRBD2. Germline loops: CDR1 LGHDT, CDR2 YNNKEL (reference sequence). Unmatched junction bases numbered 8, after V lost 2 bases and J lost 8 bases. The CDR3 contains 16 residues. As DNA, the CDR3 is TGTGCCAGCAGCCAAACTATAGCGGGGGGGCCGTATGAGCAGTTCTTC. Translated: CASSQTIAGGPYEQFF.

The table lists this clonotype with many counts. The CDR3 region is CASSPRLVAYEQYF. Written as DNA, the CDR3 is TGTGCCAGCAGCCCTCGACTAGTTGCCTACGAGCAGTACTTC. The V call is TRBV13, the J call TRBJ2-7; maybe TRBD2 (6 bases). The germline gives CDR1 PRHDT, CDR2 FYEKMQ (reference sequence). CDR3 size: 14 residues. The V end was cut by 5 bases, the J end by 2 bases, with 13 bases between.